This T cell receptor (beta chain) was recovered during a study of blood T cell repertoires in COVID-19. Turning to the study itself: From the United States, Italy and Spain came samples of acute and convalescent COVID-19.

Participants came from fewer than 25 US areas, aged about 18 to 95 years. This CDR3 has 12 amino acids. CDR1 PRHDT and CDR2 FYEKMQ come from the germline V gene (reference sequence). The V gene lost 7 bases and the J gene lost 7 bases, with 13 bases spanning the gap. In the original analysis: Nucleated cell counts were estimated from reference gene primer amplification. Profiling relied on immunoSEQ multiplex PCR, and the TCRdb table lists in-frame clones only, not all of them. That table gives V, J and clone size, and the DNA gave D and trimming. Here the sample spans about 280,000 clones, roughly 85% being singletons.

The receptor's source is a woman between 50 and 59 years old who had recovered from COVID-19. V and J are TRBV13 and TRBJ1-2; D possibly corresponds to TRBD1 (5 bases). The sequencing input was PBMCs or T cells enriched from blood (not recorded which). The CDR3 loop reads CASNFLGRGYTF. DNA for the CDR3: TGTGCCAGCAACTTTTTGGGGCGTGGCTACACCTTC.